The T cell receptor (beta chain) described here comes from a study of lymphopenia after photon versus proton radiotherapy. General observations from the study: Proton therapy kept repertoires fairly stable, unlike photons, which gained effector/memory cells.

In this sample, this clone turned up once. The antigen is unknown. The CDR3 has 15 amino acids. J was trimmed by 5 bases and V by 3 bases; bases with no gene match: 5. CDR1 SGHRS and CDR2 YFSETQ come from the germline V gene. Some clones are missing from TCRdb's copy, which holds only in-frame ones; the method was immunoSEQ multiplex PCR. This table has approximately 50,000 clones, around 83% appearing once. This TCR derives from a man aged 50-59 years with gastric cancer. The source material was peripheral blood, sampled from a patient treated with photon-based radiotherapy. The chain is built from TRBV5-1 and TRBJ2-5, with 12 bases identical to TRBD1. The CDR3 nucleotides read TGCGCCAGCAGCTATGGGACAGGGGGCAGGGAGACCCAGTACTTC. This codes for CASSYGTGGRETQYF. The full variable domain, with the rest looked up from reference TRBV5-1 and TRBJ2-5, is KAGVTQTPRYLIKTRGQQVTLSCSPISGHRSVSWYQQTPGQGLQFLFEYFSETQRNKGNFPGRFSGRQFSNSRSEMNVSTLELGDSALYLCASSYGTGGRETQYFGPGTRLLVL.